The 2 T cell receptor beta chains presented below share a single source sample, sequenced in a study of glioma-infiltrating T cells after dendritic cell vaccination. Described time point: after dendritic cell vaccination, including at tumor progression/relapse. Using immunoSEQ multiplex PCR, the repertoire was profiled, and TCRdb retains in-frame clones only, with some absent. The profile covers 90,000 to 140,000 clones, with nearly 90% appearing a single time and around 2.6% taken by the ten largest. This material consisted of blood, taken after dendritic cell vaccination. All receptors derive from a human donor with glioblastoma.

This rearrangement joins TRBV4-1 to TRBJ2-1, with D perhaps TRBD1 (5 bases). CDR3 size: 13 residues. Germline V CDR1 and CDR2: MGHRA, YSYEKL. Trimming removed 0 bases from V and 11 bases from J, with 11 bases in between. CDR3 bases: TGCGCCAGCAGCCAAGAGTCCAGGACAAAGCAGTTCTTC. Translated, it gives CASSQESRTKQFF.

V usage is TRBV6-1 and J usage is TRBJ1-5; D not resolved. Between the trimmed V and J ends, which lost 6 bases and 6 bases, there was a span of 15 bases. The CDR3 runs to 14 residues. Germline V gives CDR1 MNHNS, CDR2 SASEGT. The CDR3, as DNA: TGTGCCAGCAGAACTCAAGCAACCACTCAGCCCCAGCATTTT. Protein: CASRTQATTQPQHF.